The source of this TCR beta chain is a study of tumor-infiltrating lymphocytes in primary liver carcinoma. Total RNA amounting to approximately 460 ng was the source from which TCR beta cDNA was made with a constant-region primer. ARM-PCR, slightly modified, supplied the TCR beta libraries through three nested multiplex PCR rounds. A C-beta reverse primer was combined with TRBV1-TRBV30 forward primers in the first two PCR rounds, and each round had 9 to 10 cycles. Each CDR3 protein gets one entry after TCRdb re-called the multiplex PCR reads with MiXCR. The sample carries 90,000 to 150,000 distinct CDR3 sequences, 50% to 65% recorded once. On this clonotype: A much larger clonotype is one base distant, so this may be a read error. Here the CDR3 omits its conserved ending phenylalanine or tryptophan, so a read error is the likely source.

Germline V lookup: CDR1 MNHNS, CDR2 SASEGT. The V end was cut by 9 bases, the J end by 1 base, with 12 bases between. This CDR3 comprises 13 residues. Unsorted bulk tissue of about 20-30 mg yielded co-extracted RNA and DNA. V gene TRBV6-1 combines with J gene TRBJ1-1; D gene ambiguous. Input material: liver tumor tissue from sampling region 1. The subset here: tumor region T1, superior pole. The source of this sequence is a woman in her sixties or seventies with primary liver carcinoma and hepatitis B virus infection. CDR3 nucleotides: TGTGCCAGTACCGACCGTTGGAACACTGAAGCTTTCCTT. Its protein is CASTDRWNTEAFL.